This paragraph reports one T cell receptor (beta chain). Its antigen is currently unknown. cDNA reverse transcribed from extracted RNA served as the sequencing template. Assay: immunoSEQ multiplex PCR; the TCRdb copy retains only in-frame clones and omits some. The sample has 120,000 or so clones, around 48% seen once. This record comes from a study of CD8+ T cells in alopecia areata. V was cut by 8 bases and J by 3 bases, with 11 bases left in between. Germline V gives CDR1 SQVTM, CDR2 ANQGSEA. This CDR3 is 12 amino acids long. Study-level results: Normal skin's resident alphabeta T cells are also sequenced in scalp samples. Relative to normal scalp, lesional scalp, especially alopecia totalis/universalis, showed higher clonality. Unlike in mice, where it was clearer, TCR sharing across patients was less clear, possibly HLA-related.

Collected material from alopecia areata patients comprised lesional scalp punch biopsies and peripheral blood. This receptor was identified in a human donor with alopecia areata. V is TRBV29-1 and J is TRBJ2-1, with D perhaps TRBD2 (6 bases). What was sequenced was NKG2D-low CD8+ T cells sorted from blood. This chain's CDR3 is CSIRTNYNEQFF. CDR3 DNA: TGCAGCATCAGGACTAACTACAATGAGCAGTTCTTC.